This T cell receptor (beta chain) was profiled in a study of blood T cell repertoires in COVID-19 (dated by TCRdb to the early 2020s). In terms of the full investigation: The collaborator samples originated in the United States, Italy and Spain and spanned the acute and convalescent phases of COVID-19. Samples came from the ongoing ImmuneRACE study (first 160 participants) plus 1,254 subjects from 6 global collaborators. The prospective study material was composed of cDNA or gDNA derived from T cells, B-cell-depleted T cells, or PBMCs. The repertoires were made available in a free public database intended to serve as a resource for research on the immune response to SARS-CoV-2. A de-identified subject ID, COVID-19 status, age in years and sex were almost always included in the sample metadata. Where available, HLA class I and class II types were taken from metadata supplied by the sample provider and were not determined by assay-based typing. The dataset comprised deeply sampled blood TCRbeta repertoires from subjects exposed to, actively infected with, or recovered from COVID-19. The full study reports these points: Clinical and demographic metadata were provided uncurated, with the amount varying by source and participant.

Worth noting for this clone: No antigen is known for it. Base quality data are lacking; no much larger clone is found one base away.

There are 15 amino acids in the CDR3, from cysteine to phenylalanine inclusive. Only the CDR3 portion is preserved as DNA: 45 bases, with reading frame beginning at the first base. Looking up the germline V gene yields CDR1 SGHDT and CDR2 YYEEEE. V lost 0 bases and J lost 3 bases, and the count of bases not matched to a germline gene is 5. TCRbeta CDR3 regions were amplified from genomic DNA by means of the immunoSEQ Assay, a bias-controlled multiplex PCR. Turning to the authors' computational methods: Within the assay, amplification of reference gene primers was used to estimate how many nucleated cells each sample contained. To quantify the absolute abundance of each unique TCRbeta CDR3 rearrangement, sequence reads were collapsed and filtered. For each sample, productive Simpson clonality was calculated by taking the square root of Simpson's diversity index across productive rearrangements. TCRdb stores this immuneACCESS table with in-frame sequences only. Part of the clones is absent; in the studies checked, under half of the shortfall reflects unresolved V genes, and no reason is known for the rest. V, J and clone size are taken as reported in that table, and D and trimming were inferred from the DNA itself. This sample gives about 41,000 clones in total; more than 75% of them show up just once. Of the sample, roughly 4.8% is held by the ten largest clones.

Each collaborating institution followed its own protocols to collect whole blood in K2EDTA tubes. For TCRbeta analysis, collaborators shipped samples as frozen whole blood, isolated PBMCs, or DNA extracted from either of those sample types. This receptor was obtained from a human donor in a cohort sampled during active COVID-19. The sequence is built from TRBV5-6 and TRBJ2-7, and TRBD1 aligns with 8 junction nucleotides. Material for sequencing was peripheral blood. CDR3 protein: CASSLVRTGHYEQYF. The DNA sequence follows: TGTGCCAGCAGCTTGGTCAGGACAGGGCACTACGAGCAGTACTTC.